The 9 T cell receptor beta chains below all came from one sample that was sequenced in a study of T cell responses to AZD1222 COVID-19 vaccine (dated by TCRdb to 2020 to 2022). The method was the immunoSEQ multiplex PCR assay. The table was pulled from immuneACCESS by TCRdb, which kept in-frame rearrangements only. Such tables lose some clones; where checked, under half of the loss comes from unresolved V genes, and the rest has no known cause. Across this sample there are some 110,000 clones, with about 88% seen only once. The ten largest clonotypes hold 40% to 55% of the sample. Per the publication, the time point label means: about 28 days (+/-7) after the second vaccine dose. The input for sequencing was peripheral blood, taken 28 days after the second AZD1222 dose. Every receptor here comes from an adult who received the AZD1222 COVID-19 vaccine.

The V call is TRBV29-1, the J call TRBJ1-5, with 8 bases matching TRBD1. After removal of 6 bases from V and 5 bases from J, the junction contained 9 bases not matched to a gene. Germline-derived CDR1 and CDR2 are SQVTM and ANQGSEA. The CDR3 extends over 14 amino acids. For the CDR3, the DNA is TGCAGCGTCCTTACCCAGGGGGCTGATCAGCCCCAGCATTTT. Translated, it gives CSVLTQGADQPQHF.

The chain is built from TRBV28 and TRBJ1-5; 8 bases align to TRBD1. The germline gives CDR1 MDHEN, CDR2 SYDVKM. The CDR3 consists of 15 residues. V lost 4 bases and J lost 5; bases outside the gene matches: 7. CDR3 sequence (DNA): TGTGCCAGCAGTTATACGGACAGGGCCCATCAGCCCCAGCATTTT. Translation: CASSYTDRAHQPQHF.

The V call is TRBV27, the J call TRBJ2-1, with D unresolved. V lost 8 bases and J lost 0, with 17 bases in between. The CDR3 runs 16 residues. The V gene's germline CDR1 is MNHEY and CDR2 SMNVEV (reference sequence). The CDR3 DNA reads as TGTGCCAGCGGACCGCCATTCCCAATCTCCTACAATGAGCAGTTCTTC. It codes for CASGPPFPISYNEQFF.

This clone turned up a few times. V is TRBV18 and J is TRBJ1-6; 9 bases agree with TRBD1. This CDR3 comprises 14 residues. The V gene end was trimmed by 6 bases and the J gene end by 7 bases; junction bases not matched to a gene: 4. Germline CDR1 reads KGHSH; CDR2 reads LQKENI. DNA for the CDR3: TGTGCCAGCTCTCGAACAGGGGGCAATTCACCCCTCCACTTT. This encodes CASSRTGGNSPLHF. Complete variable domain (other parts from reference TRBV18 and TRBJ1-6): NAGVMQNPRHLVRRRGQEARLRCSPMKGHSHVYWYRQLPEEGLKFMVYLQKENIIDESGMPKERFSAEFPKEGPSILRIQQVVRGDSAAYFCASSRTGGNSPLHFGNGTRLTVT.

The V gene is TRBV11-2, the J gene TRBJ1-6; D might be TRBD1 (6 bases). There are 17 residues in the CDR3. V dropped 1 base and J dropped 8 bases, with 18 bases sitting between them. In germline, CDR1 is SGHAT, CDR2 FQNNGV. As DNA, the CDR3 is TGTGCCAGCAGCTTAGTTGGGGGGCCGGCATTAGATTCACCCCTCCACTTT. It codes for CASSLVGGPALDSPLHF.

This rearrangement joins TRBV7-9 to TRBJ2-2; D possibly uses TRBD1 or TRBD2 (5 bases each). Deletions cut 3 bases from V and 3 bases from J, with 8 bases between. Germline V gene lookup returns CDR1 SEHNR and CDR2 FQNEAQ (reference sequence). The CDR3 is 14 residues long. The DNA of the CDR3 is TGTGCCAGCAGCTTGGGACCCTACACCGGGGAGCTGTTTTTT. This translates into CASSLGPYTGELFF.

The V call is TRBV5-1, the J call TRBJ2-2; 11 bases agree with TRBD2. CDR1 is SGHRS, CDR2 YFSETQ, per germline. Germline trimming cut 6 bases from V and 6 bases from J; bases unmatched to any gene: 7. The CDR3 length is 15 residues. This chain's CDR3 is CASNPLAGAPGELFF. The CDR3 nucleotides read TGCGCCAGCAACCCACTAGCGGGAGCCCCCGGGGAGCTGTTTTTT.

The chain uses TRBV6-5 and TRBJ2-3; TRBD2 matches 11 bases. With V trimmed by 6 bases and J by 6 bases, 8 bases remained unmatched. The length of the CDR3 is 15 residues. Germline V lookup: CDR1 MNHEY, CDR2 SVGAGI. Here the CDR3 DNA reads TGTGCCAGCAGCCTAACTAGCGGGGGAGTGGATACGCAGTATTTT. It translates to CASSLTSGGVDTQYF.

The J gene is TRBJ2-7, the V gene TRBV15; 12 bases fit TRBD2. The CDR3 contains 17 residues. The V and J ends lost 0 bases and 3 bases, in that order; junction bases with no gene match: 6. CDR1 is LNHNV, CDR2 YYDKDF, per germline (reference sequence). CDR3: CATSREATTSGSYEQYF. CDR3 DNA sequence: TGTGCCACCAGCAGAGAGGCCACGACTAGCGGGAGCTACGAGCAGTACTTC.